Here is one TCR beta chain with its context. This clone was seen once. Its antigen remains unidentified. One base away there is no much larger clone; base qualities are not given. The sample comes from a study of T cell changes during pregnancy in multiple sclerosis (dated by TCRdb to between 2018 and 2020). Background on the whole study: The study looked at changes in the T cell repertoire across pregnancy in women with multiple sclerosis.

The junction shows trimming of 5 bases on V and 9 bases on J, plus 13 bases between the germline ends. CDR1 and CDR2 are drawn from the germline V gene: SGHVS, FQNEAQ. The CDR3 covers 12 residues, taking in both the cysteine and the phenylalanine. Of all the DNA, just the CDR3 is kept, 36 bases in frame from base 1. The library came from the immunoSEQ multiplex PCR assay. This is the immuneACCESS table as TCRdb keeps it, with only in-frame sequences that have V and J called. A part of the clones is gone; compared with another copy, unresolved V genes explain less than half, and the rest is unexplained. This sample gives fewer than 85,000 clones in total; roughly nine tenths of them show up just once. Approximately 1.6% of the sample is in the top ten clones.

Sequencing was performed on peripheral blood, taken in the first trimester of pregnancy. The rearrangement joined TRBV7-8 to TRBJ1-2, and TRBD1 may be the D gene, going by 5 matching bases. This receptor was identified in a female donor in good health, enrolled as a control in a pregnancy study. This receptor carries the CDR3 CASSGGGSRYTF. In nucleotide form, the sequence is TGTGCCAGCAGCGGGGGAGGGTCGCGCTACACCTTC.